Below, 23 T cell receptor beta chains from the same sample are listed, as sequenced in a study of blood T cell repertoires in COVID-19. Repertoires were generated with immunoSEQ multiplex PCR, while TCRdb's copy carries only in-frame clones and drops some. Counted here are roughly 80,000 clones, over 75% occurring once; the ten biggest clones make up 9%. Sequenced: peripheral blood. These TCRs come from a human donor in a cohort sampled during active COVID-19.

CDR3 coding DNA: TGTGCCAGCAGCCCCTTCTGGGGGCCGGACTACAATGAGCAGTTCTTC. This translates into CASSPFWGPDYNEQFF. J is TRBJ2-1 and V is TRBV7-9; D is perhaps TRBD1 (6 bases). The V and J ends lost 5 bases and 3 bases respectively, with 17 bases between them. The CDR3 consists of 16 residues. Germline loops: CDR1 SEHNR, CDR2 FQNEAQ (reference sequence).

Points on this clone: Additional DNA sequences in this sample encode the identical CDR3. This chain connects TRBV10-3 to TRBJ2-1; the D is unclear. The germline V gene has CDR1 ENHRY and CDR2 SYGVKD. There are 13 residues in the CDR3. V lost 8 bases and J lost 5, with 13 bases in between. The CDR3 reads CAIRLGADNEQFF. CDR3 nucleotide sequence: TGTGCCATCCGCCTCGGAGCCGACAATGAGCAGTTCTTC.

The chain uses TRBV6-5 and TRBJ2-7; TRBD2 is a possible D gene (7 bases). The germline gives CDR1 MNHEY, CDR2 SVGAGI. The CDR3 runs 15 residues. Between the trimmed V and J ends, which lost 8 bases and 4 bases, there was a span of 21 bases. The chain's CDR3 is CASQRGGASPYEQYF. CDR3 nucleotide sequence: TGTGCCAGCCAAAGAGGGGGGGCTAGCCCGTACGAGCAGTACTTC.

V usage is TRBV2 and J usage is TRBJ1-5; 8 bases align to TRBD1. This CDR3 region has 13 residues. Germline V CDR1 and CDR2: SNHLY, FYNNEI. Unmatched junction bases numbered 3, after V lost 5 bases and J lost 6 bases. CDR3 region: CASSRTGTQPQHF. CDR3 bases: TGTGCCAGCAGTCGGACAGGGACTCAGCCCCAGCATTTT.

This sequence joins TRBV7-9 and TRBJ1-1, with a tentative D call TRBD1 (6 bases). The germline gives CDR1 SEHNR, CDR2 FQNEAQ (reference sequence). This CDR3 spans 14 amino acids. Trimming removed 1 base at V and 1 base at J, with 7 bases between. CDR3 bases: TGTGCCAGCAGCTTAGTAGGGGGGAACACTGAAGCTTTCTTT. Translation gives CASSLVGGNTEAFF.

This clone turned up a few times. This rearrangement joins TRBV5-1 to TRBJ2-3, with a possible D match to TRBD2 (6 bases). This CDR3 has 15 residues. Looked up from germline, CDR1 is SGHRS and CDR2 is YFSETQ. Between the trimmed V and J ends, which lost 7 bases and 0 bases, there was a span of 15 bases. CDR3 in DNA: TGCGCCAGCTCGCCGGGACTGACTAGCACAGATACGCAGTATTTT. Protein: CASSPGLTSTDTQYF.

The rearrangement uses TRBV6-1 and TRBJ2-7; D possibly corresponds to TRBD1 (7 bases). Germline CDR1 and CDR2: MNHNS and SASEGT. The CDR3 extends over 13 amino acids. V lost 3 bases, J lost 6 bases, and 12 bases lay in between. This CDR3 reads CASSDRQGGEQYF. CDR3 coding DNA: TGTGCCAGCAGTGATCGACAGGGAGGCGAGCAGTACTTC.

This chain links TRBV15 with TRBJ2-1; TRBD2 matches at 16 bases. The V segment lost 4 bases and the J segment 0 bases; nucleotides outside the gene matches: 6. Germline assignment: CDR1 LNHNV and CDR2 YYDKDF (reference sequence). CDR3 length: 19 amino acids. The CDR3 is CATSKPGLAGGGSYNEQFF. The CDR3 DNA sequence: TGTGCCACCAGCAAACCGGGACTAGCGGGAGGGGGCTCCTACAATGAGCAGTTCTTC.

This clone has just a few counts. The genes are TRBV4-1 and TRBJ2-1, with TRBD2 identical over 14 bases. The CDR3 extends over 18 amino acids. V gave up 0 bases and J gave up 10 bases; unmatched junction bases: 11. The V gene's germline CDR1 is MGHRA and CDR2 YSYEKL. CDR3 nucleotides: TGCGCCAGCAGCCAAGATAGGGAGCGACTAGCGGGGGGGAGCGAGCAGTTCTTC. It encodes CASSQDRERLAGGSEQFF.

V is TRBV7-9 and J is TRBJ1-1; D gene unclear. The CDR3 is 15 residues long. V was pared by 5 bases and J by 5 bases, with 18 bases between. The germline gives CDR1 SEHNR, CDR2 FQNEAQ (reference sequence). The CDR3 spells CASSPNERSTTEAFF. The DNA for the CDR3 is TGTGCCAGCAGCCCCAACGAGAGGAGTACTACTGAAGCTTTCTTT.

This clone has only a few counts. This chain's CDR3 is CAWSQGAINTIYF. DNA for the CDR3: TGTGCCTGGAGTCAGGGGGCTATTAACACCATATATTTT. The chain links TRBV30 to TRBJ1-3, with 8 bases aligning to TRBD1. The ends lost 2 bases at V and 7 bases at J; junction bases unmatched: 4. CDR1 is GTSNPN, CDR2 SVGIG, per germline (reference sequence). This CDR3 has 13 residues.

CDR3 DNA: TGTGCCAGCTCGCGGAGTCCAAGCACAGATACGCAGTATTTT. This translates into CASSRSPSTDTQYF. The chain carries TRBV6-5 and TRBJ2-3; D not certain. V was clipped by 8 bases and J by 0 bases, with 12 bases between them. Germline V gives CDR1 MNHEY, CDR2 SVGAGI. This CDR3 has 14 amino acids.

The chain couples TRBV14 to TRBJ1-6; D remains unclear. Between the trimmed V and J ends, which lost 1 base and 4 bases, there was a span of 8 bases. The CDR3 contains 15 residues. Germline CDR1 reads SGHDN; CDR2 reads FVKESK. CDR3 residues: CASSQVSGYNSPLHF. For the CDR3, the DNA is TGTGCCAGCAGCCAAGTCTCAGGTTATAATTCACCCCTCCACTTT. Supplemented by reference TRBV14 and TRBJ1-6, the full variable domain reads EAGVTQFPSHSVIEKGQTVTLRCDPISGHDNLYWYRRVMGKEIKFLLHFVKESKQDESGMPNNRFLAERTGGTYSTLKVQPAELEDSGVYFCASSQVSGYNSPLHFGNGTRLTVT.

J is TRBJ2-7 and V is TRBV5-1; 9 nucleotides line up with TRBD1. Germline CDR1 is SGHRS and CDR2 is YFSETQ. The junction had 10 bases not matched to a gene; V was cut back by 3 bases and J by 0 bases. This CDR3 comprises 17 residues. The CDR3 here is CASSYTSRDRASYEQYF. Written as DNA, the CDR3 is TGCGCCAGCAGCTATACATCCCGGGACAGGGCCTCCTACGAGCAGTACTTC.

This clone showed up just once. V usage is TRBV7-9 and J usage is TRBJ2-5, with D unresolved. Trimming cost V 2 bases and J 5 bases, with 15 bases left between them. This CDR3 region has 15 residues. The germline V gene encodes CDR1 SEHNR and CDR2 FQNEAQ (reference sequence). CDR3 region: CASSLIRGVGETQYF. The CDR3 DNA sequence: TGTGCCAGCAGCTTAATTCGCGGTGTAGGTGAGACCCAGTACTTC. Full variable domain (remainder filled in from reference TRBV7-9 and TRBJ2-5): DTGVSQNPRHKITKRGQNVTFRCDPISEHNRLYWYRQTLGQGPEFLTYFQNEAQLEKSRLLSDRFSAERPKGSFSTLEIQRTEQGDSAMYLCASSLIRGVGETQYFGPGTRLLVL.

This clone came up once. The chain links TRBV28 to TRBJ2-3; TRBD1 matches at 9 bases. The CDR3 contains 19 residues. The J segment lost 2 bases and the V segment lost 5 bases, leaving 17 bases of the junction unmatched. Germline V CDR1 and CDR2: MDHEN, SYDVKM. CDR3 amino acids: CASSTPPLDRGAFTDTQYF. CDR3 in DNA: TGTGCCAGCAGTACCCCCCCCCTTGACAGGGGGGCTTTCACAGATACGCAGTATTTT.

V gene TRBV18 combines with J gene TRBJ1-1; 8 nucleotides line up with TRBD1. Germline values: CDR1 KGHSH, CDR2 LQKENI. There are 14 residues in the CDR3. With 5 bases clipped from V and 5 bases from J, the junction kept 7 bases outside the gene matches. The CDR3 DNA reads TGTGCCAGCTCATCCCGGACAGGGAAAACTGAAGCTTTCTTT. This translates into CASSSRTGKTEAFF.

The V gene is TRBV4-2, the J gene TRBJ2-1, with no clear D. Per the germline V gene, CDR1 is LGHNA and CDR2 is YNFKEQ. The CDR3 spans 15 residues. Between the trimmed V and J ends, which lost 0 bases and 0 bases, there was a span of 6 bases. CDR3 amino acids: CASSQEGYSYNEQFF. In nucleotides, the CDR3 is TGTGCCAGCAGCCAAGAGGGCTACTCCTACAATGAGCAGTTCTTC.

The chain combines TRBV27 with TRBJ2-5, with D maybe TRBD1 (5 bases). V was cut by 4 bases and J by 3 bases, with 12 bases left in between. This CDR3 region has 14 residues. Germline CDR1 is MNHEY and CDR2 is SMNVEV (reference sequence). Here the CDR3 DNA reads TGTGCCAGCAGTTCGGCAGGGATGGAAGAGACCCAGTACTTC. Encoded protein: CASSSAGMEETQYF.

V gene TRBV19 combines with J gene TRBJ2-1; 9 nucleotides align to TRBD1. Germline values: CDR1 LNHDA, CDR2 SQIVND (reference sequence). V lost 2 bases to trimming and J lost 4 bases; unmatched junction nucleotides: 3. The CDR3 contains 15 residues. The CDR3 is CASSIRGQGYNEQFF. CDR3 DNA sequence: TGTGCCAGTAGTATAAGGGGACAGGGTTACAATGAGCAGTTCTTC.

This clone was recorded only once. The chain combines TRBV2 with TRBJ2-1; D possibly corresponds to TRBD2 (6 bases). The CDR3 runs 18 residues. CDR1 and CDR2 from the germline V gene are SNHLY and FYNNEI. Trimming cost V 11 bases and J 8 bases, with 34 bases left between them. CDR3: CAGAWGGPGRPYSDEQFF. CDR3 sequence (DNA): TGTGCCGGAGCATGGGGAGGTCCGGGGCGCCCCTATAGCGATGAGCAGTTCTTC. The whole variable domain, remainder taken from reference TRBV2 and TRBJ2-1, is EPEVTQTPSHQVTQMGQEVILRCVPISNHLYFYWYRQILGQKVEFLVSFYNNEISEKSEIFDDQFSVERPDGSNFTLKIRSTKLEDSAMYFCAGAWGGPGRPYSDEQFFGPGTRLTVL.

This clone showed up just a few times. V is TRBV2 and J is TRBJ2-7; the D gene is possibly TRBD1 (5 bases). There are 12 residues in the CDR3. V lost 7 bases to trimming and J lost 1 base, with 8 bases between them. Germline values: CDR1 SNHLY, CDR2 FYNNEI. CDR3 sequence reads: CASTAGSYEQYF. In DNA form, the CDR3 reads TGTGCCAGCACGGCAGGGTCCTACGAGCAGTACTTC.

The rearrangement uses TRBV6-5 and TRBJ1-2; TRBD1 aligns across 8 bases. Germline V gene data show CDR1 as MNHEY and CDR2 as SVGAGI. The CDR3 has 14 amino acids. The ends lost 4 bases at V and 7 bases at J; junction bases unmatched: 8. CDR3 nucleotide sequence: TGTGCCAGCAGTTCCCTGGACAGGGTGGCTGGCTACACCTTC. Residues: CASSSLDRVAGYTF.